These 6 T cell receptor beta chains were sequenced from one sample in a study of OX40 agonist ivuxolimab in advanced cancers. The repertoire was sequenced with immunoSEQ multiplex PCR; TCRdb's copy has only in-frame clones and lacks some. The sample consists of roughly 110,000 clones, 90% of them appearing once. Sequenced material: CD4+ or CD8+ T cells sorted from blood, taken in a trial of the OX40 agonist ivuxolimab. These receptors were obtained from an adult with an advanced solid tumor such as melanoma, head and neck, liver or kidney cancer.

The rearrangement joins TRBV5-1 to TRBJ1-3, with unresolved D. Between the trimmed V and J ends, which lost 0 bases and 0 bases, there was a span of 7 bases. Germline V lookup: CDR1 SGHRS, CDR2 YFSETQ. The CDR3 covers 15 residues. As DNA, the CDR3 is TGCGCCAGCAGCTTGGCCCTAGACTCTGGAAACACCATATATTTT. This sequence encodes CASSLALDSGNTIYF.

V usage is TRBV6-1 and J usage is TRBJ1-1; TRBD1 aligns across 9 bases. V lost 7 bases and J lost 5; bases outside the gene matches: 5. Germline V CDR1 and CDR2: MNHNS, SASEGT. The CDR3 spans 13 residues. The CDR3 DNA follows: TGTGCCAGCACTGGGACAGGGCGGACTGAAGCTTTCTTT. Its translation is CASTGTGRTEAFF.

The chain uses TRBV28 and TRBJ2-1, with 8 bases fitting TRBD2. Germline assignment: CDR1 MDHEN and CDR2 SYDVKM. This CDR3 is built from 15 residues. The ends lost 6 bases at V and 9 bases at J; junction bases unmatched: 13. The CDR3 DNA follows: TGTGCCAGCAGCTATCGGGGGGGCCCCACCATTGAGCAGTTCTTC. Encoded protein: CASSYRGGPTIEQFF.

CDR3 amino acids: CAISESGFEAFF. The CDR3 coding sequence is TGTGCCATCAGTGAGTCAGGTTTTGAAGCTTTCTTT. This sequence joins TRBV10-3 and TRBJ1-1; D is unresolved. Germline values: CDR1 ENHRY, CDR2 SYGVKD. The CDR3 runs 12 residues. Trimming took off 0 bases at V and 7 bases at J, with 6 bases between the two ends.

CDR3 region: CACGGEETQYF. CDR3 DNA sequence: TGTGCTTGCGGGGGAGAAGAGACCCAGTACTTC. The chain combines TRBV7-6 with TRBJ2-5, with 7 bases aligning to TRBD2. The CDR3 is 11 residues long. Germline CDR1 SGHVS, CDR2 FNYEAQ.

J is TRBJ2-5 and V is TRBV15; 9 nucleotides match TRBD2. V shed 3 bases, J shed 1 base, and the junction held 6 bases outside the gene matches. CDR1 is LNHNV and CDR2 is YYDKDF in the germline V gene (reference sequence). The CDR3 has 16 residues. CDR3 nucleotide sequence: TGTGCCACCAGCAGGGAAAGCGGGGGGAGCCAAGAGACCCAGTACTTC. This codes for CATSRESGGSQETQYF.